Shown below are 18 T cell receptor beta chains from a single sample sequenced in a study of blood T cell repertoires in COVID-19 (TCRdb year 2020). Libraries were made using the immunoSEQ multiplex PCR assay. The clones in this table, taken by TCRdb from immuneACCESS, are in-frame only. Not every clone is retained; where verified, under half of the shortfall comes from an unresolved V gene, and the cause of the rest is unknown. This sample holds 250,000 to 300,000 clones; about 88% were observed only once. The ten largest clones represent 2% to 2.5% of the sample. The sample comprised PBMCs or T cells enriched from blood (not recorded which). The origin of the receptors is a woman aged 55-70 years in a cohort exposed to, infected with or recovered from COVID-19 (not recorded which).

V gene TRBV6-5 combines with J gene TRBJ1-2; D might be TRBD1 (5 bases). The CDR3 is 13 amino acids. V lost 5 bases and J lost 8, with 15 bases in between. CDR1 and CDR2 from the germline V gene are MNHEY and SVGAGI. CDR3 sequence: CASSKQVSEGYTF. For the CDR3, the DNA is TGTGCCAGCAGTAAACAGGTTTCTGAGGGCTACACCTTC.

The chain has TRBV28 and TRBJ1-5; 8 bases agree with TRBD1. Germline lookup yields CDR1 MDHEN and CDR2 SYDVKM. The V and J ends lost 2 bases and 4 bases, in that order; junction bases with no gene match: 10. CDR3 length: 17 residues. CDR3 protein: CASSLGTGPLWNQPQHF. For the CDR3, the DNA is TGTGCCAGCAGTTTAGGGACAGGTCCTTTGTGGAATCAGCCCCAGCATTTT.

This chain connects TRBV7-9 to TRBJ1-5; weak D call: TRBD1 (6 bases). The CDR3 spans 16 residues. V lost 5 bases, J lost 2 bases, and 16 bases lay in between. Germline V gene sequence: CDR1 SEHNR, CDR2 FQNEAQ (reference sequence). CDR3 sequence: CASSESRGKGNQPQHF. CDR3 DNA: TGTGCCAGCAGCGAGAGCAGGGGTAAGGGCAATCAGCCCCAGCATTTT.

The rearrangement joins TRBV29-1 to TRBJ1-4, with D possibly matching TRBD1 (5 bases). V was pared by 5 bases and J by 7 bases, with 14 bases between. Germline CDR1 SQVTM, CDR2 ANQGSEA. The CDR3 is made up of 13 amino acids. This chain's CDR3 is CSVLGGGSEKLFF. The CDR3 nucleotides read TGCAGCGTTTTGGGCGGGGGAAGTGAAAAACTGTTTTTT.

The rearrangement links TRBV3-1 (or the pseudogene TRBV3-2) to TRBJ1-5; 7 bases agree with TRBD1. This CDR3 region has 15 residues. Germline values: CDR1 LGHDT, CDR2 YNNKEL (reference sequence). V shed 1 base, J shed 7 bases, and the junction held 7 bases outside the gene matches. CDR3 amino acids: CASSQVDRPGQPQHF. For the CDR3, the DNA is TGTGCCAGCAGCCAAGTGGACAGGCCCGGGCAGCCCCAGCATTTT.

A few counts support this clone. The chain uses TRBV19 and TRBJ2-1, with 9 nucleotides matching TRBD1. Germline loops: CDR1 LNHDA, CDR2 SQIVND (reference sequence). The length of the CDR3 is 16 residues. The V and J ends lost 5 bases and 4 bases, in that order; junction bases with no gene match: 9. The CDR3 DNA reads TGTGCCAGTAGTCGCCTTACAGGGGGCGCTTACAATGAGCAGTTCTTC. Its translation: CASSRLTGGAYNEQFF.

CDR3 in DNA: TGTGCCAGCAGTTTCCGGGGGAGCTCTGGAAACACCATATATTTT. Its translation is CASSFRGSSGNTIYF. This rearrangement joins TRBV27 to TRBJ1-3, with a weak D call TRBD1 (5 bases). Trimming left V 3 bases short and J 0 bases short, with 9 bases between. Germline CDR1 is MNHEY and CDR2 is SMNVEV (reference sequence). The CDR3 spans 15 residues.

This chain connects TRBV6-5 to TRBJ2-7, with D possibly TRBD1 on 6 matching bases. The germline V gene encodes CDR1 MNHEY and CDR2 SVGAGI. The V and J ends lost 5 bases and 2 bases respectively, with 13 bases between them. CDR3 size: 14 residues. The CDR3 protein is CASSRAGDTYEQYF. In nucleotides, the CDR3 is TGTGCCAGCAGTCGGGCAGGGGATACCTACGAGCAGTACTTC.

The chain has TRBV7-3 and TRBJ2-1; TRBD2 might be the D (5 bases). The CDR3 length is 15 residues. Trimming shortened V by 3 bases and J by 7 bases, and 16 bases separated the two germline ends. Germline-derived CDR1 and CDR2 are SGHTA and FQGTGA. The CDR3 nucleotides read TGTGCCAGCAGCTTGGTCTCCGGGGAGTTGAATGAGCAGTTCTTC. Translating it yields CASSLVSGELNEQFF.

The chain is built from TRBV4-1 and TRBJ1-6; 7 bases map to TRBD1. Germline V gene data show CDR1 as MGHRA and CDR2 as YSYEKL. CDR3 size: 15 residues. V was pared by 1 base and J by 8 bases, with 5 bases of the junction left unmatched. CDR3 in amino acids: CASSQADRLYSPLHF. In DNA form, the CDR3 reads TGCGCCAGCAGCCAAGCGGACAGGTTGTATTCACCCCTCCACTTT.

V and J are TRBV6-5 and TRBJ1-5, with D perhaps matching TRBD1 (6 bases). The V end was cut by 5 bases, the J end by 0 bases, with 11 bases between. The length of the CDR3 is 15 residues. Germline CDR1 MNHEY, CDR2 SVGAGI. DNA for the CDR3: TGTGCCAGCAGTCGGACAGCTAATAGCAATCAGCCCCAGCATTTT. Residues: CASSRTANSNQPQHF.

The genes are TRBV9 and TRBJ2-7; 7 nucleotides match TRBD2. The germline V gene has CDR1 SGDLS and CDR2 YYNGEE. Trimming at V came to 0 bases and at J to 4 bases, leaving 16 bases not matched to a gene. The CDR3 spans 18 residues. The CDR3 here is CASSVERPWEGSPYEQYF. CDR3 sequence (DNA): TGTGCCAGCAGCGTAGAAAGGCCGTGGGAGGGGTCCCCTTACGAGCAGTACTTC.

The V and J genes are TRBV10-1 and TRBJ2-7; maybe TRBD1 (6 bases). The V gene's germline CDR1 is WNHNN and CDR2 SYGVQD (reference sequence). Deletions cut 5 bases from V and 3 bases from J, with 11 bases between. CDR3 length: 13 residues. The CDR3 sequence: CASSRQGSYEQYF. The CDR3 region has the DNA TGCGCCAGCAGTCGCCAGGGGAGCTACGAGCAGTACTTC.

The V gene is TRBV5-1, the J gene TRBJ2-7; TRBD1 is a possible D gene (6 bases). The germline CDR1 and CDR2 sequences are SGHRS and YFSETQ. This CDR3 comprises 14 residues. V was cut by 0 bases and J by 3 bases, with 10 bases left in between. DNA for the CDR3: TGCGCCAGCAGCTTGGAGACAGGCCTCTACGAGCAGTACTTC. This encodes CASSLETGLYEQYF.

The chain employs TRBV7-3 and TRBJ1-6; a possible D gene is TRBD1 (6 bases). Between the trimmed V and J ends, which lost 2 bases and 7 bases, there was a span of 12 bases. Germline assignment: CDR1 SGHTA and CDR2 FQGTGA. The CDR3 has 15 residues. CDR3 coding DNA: TGTGCCAGCAGCTTACTAGGGACAATAAATTCACCCCTCCACTTT. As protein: CASSLLGTINSPLHF. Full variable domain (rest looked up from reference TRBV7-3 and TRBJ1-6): GAGVSQTPSNKVTEKGKYVELRCDPISGHTALYWYRQSLGQGPEFLIYFQGTGAADDSGLPNDRFFAVRPEGSVSTLKIQRTERGDSAVYLCASSLLGTINSPLHFGNGTRLTVT.

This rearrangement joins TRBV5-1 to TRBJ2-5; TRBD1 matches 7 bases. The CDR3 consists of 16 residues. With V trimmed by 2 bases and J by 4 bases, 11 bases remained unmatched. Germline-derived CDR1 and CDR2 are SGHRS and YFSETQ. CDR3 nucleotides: TGCGCCAGCAGCTTTACAAAGGGGGCCCCGGGAGAGACCCAGTACTTC. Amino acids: CASSFTKGAPGETQYF.

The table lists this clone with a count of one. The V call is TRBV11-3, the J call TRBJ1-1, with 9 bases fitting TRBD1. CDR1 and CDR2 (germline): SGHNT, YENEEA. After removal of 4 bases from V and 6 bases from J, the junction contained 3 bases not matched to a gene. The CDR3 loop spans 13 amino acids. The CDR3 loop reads CASSWTGVAEAFF. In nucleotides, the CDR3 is TGTGCCAGCAGCTGGACAGGGGTTGCTGAAGCTTTCTTT.

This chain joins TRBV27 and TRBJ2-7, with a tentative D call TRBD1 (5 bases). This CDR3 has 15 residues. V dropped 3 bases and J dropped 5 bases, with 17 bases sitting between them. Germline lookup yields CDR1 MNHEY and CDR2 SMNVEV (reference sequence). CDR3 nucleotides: TGTGCCAGCAGTTTTCTCCGCGACAGAGGCCACGAGCAGTACTTC. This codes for CASSFLRDRGHEQYF.